The 23 T cell receptor beta chains given below trace back to one sample, sequenced in a study of immune evolution from preneoplasia to lung adenocarcinoma. Sequencing was performed with immunoSEQ multiplex PCR; in TCRdb, only in-frame clones are kept and a portion is missing. Found here are 4,500 to 5,500 clones, roughly 80% of them singletons; the top ten hold about 22%. The sequenced material came from FFPE adjacent normal lung tissue. The receptors shown here come from a donor older than 65 with lung adenocarcinoma.

This clone was counted once. The J gene is TRBJ2-1, the V gene TRBV15; TRBD1 agrees at 8 bases. Germline V gene data show CDR1 as LNHNV and CDR2 as YYDKDF (reference sequence). The CDR3 covers 16 residues. V was clipped by 2 bases and J by 0 bases; unmatched bases: 3. The CDR3 sequence: CATSRNRGSSYNEQFF. The CDR3 bases are TGTGCCACCAGCAGAAACAGGGGGAGCTCCTACAATGAGCAGTTCTTC.

The rearrangement uses TRBV27 and TRBJ2-7, with D perhaps matching TRBD1 (6 bases). Trimming shortened V by 8 bases and J by 5 bases, and 19 bases separated the two germline ends. The CDR3 is made up of 14 amino acids. Germline CDR1 is MNHEY and CDR2 is SMNVEV (reference sequence). As DNA, the CDR3 is TGTGCCAGCGCCCGCGCAGGGGTATTCAACGAGCAGTACTTC. Its protein is CASARAGVFNEQYF.

The chain combines TRBV19 with TRBJ1-1; the D is unclear. CDR1 is LNHDA and CDR2 is SQIVND in the germline V gene (reference sequence). V was trimmed by 5 bases and J by 7 bases, leaving 11 bases between them. This CDR3 comprises 12 residues. CDR3 residues: CASSYWDSEAFF. CDR3 in DNA: TGTGCCAGTAGTTACTGGGATAGTGAAGCTTTCTTT.

This chain joins TRBV19 and TRBJ2-7; no reliable D call. The germline gives CDR1 LNHDA, CDR2 SQIVND (reference sequence). The V end lost 3 bases, the J end lost 5 bases, and 11 bases lay between the germline ends. This CDR3 is 13 amino acids long. The CDR3 region is CASSIFGENEQYF. The CDR3 bases are TGTGCCAGTAGTATCTTTGGGGAAAACGAGCAGTACTTC. The complete variable domain, with remaining parts taken from reference TRBV19 and TRBJ2-7, reads DGGITQSPKYLFRKEGQNVTLSCEQNLNHDAMYWYRQDPGQGLRLIYYSQIVNDFQKGDIAEGYSVSREKKESFPLTVTSAQKNPTAFYLCASSIFGENEQYFGPGTRLTVT.

This chain joins TRBV4-1 and TRBJ2-1; 8 positions agree with TRBD1. V was clipped by 1 base and J by 7 bases; unmatched bases: 6. Germline CDR1 MGHRA, CDR2 YSYEKL. The CDR3 is 15 amino acids. The CDR3 loop reads CASSQVEDRVNEQFF. Written as DNA, the CDR3 is TGCGCCAGCAGCCAAGTGGAGGACAGGGTGAATGAGCAGTTCTTC.

This clone was observed a few times. The chain recombines TRBV19 with TRBJ1-4, with 7 bases matching TRBD1. The germline gives CDR1 LNHDA, CDR2 SQIVND (reference sequence). The CDR3 totals 14 residues. V gave up 9 bases and J gave up 4 bases; unmatched junction bases: 8. CDR3 sequence: CARIKGTVNEKLFF. CDR3 in DNA: TGTGCCAGGATAAAGGGGACAGTTAATGAAAAACTGTTTTTT.

V gene TRBV11-3 combines with J gene TRBJ2-1, with D tentatively TRBD1 (6 bases). Trimming stripped 1 base from V and 7 bases from J, with 8 bases between. Germline CDR1 is SGHNT and CDR2 is YENEEA. The CDR3 has 13 amino acids. CDR3 nucleotide sequence: TGTGCCAGCAGCTTAGGAGGGGGTAATGAGCAGTTCTTC. It is translated as CASSLGGGNEQFF.

The chain links TRBV13 to TRBJ2-3; 7 nucleotides match TRBD2. Germline V lookup: CDR1 PRHDT, CDR2 FYEKMQ (reference sequence). The junction had 8 bases not matched to a gene; V was cut back by 3 bases and J by 5 bases. The CDR3 spans 15 residues. CDR3 DNA: TGTGCCAGCAGCTTGCTAAGCGGGAAGGTAGATACGCAGTATTTT. It is translated as CASSLLSGKVDTQYF.

This clone was counted a single time. V usage is TRBV29-1 and J usage is TRBJ2-7; D assignment may be TRBD1 or TRBD2 (6 bases each). The V end lost 7 bases, the J end lost 1 base, and 14 bases lay between the germline ends. Germline loops: CDR1 SQVTM, CDR2 ANQGSEA. This CDR3 comprises 13 residues. The CDR3 is CSARGQGSYEQYF. The CDR3 region has the DNA TGCAGCGCTCGGGGGCAGGGTTCCTACGAGCAGTACTTC.

The J gene is TRBJ2-4, the V gene TRBV9, with D unclear. V shed 3 bases and J shed 2 bases, with 15 bases lying between them. CDR1 SGDLS and CDR2 YYNGEE come from the germline V gene. The CDR3 spans 16 residues. CDR3 sequence (DNA): TGTGCCAGCAGCGGAGGAGACTTAGGAACCAAAAACATTCAGTACTTC. Encoded protein: CASSGGDLGTKNIQYF.

The chain recombines TRBV7-2 with TRBJ2-1; 9 bases line up with TRBD2. The CDR3 sequence is 16 residues long. CDR1 is SGHTA, CDR2 FQGNSA, per germline. Trimming cost V 2 bases and J 7 bases; bases outside gene matches: 9. The CDR3 region is CASSLIAGAVVNEQFF. As DNA, the CDR3 is TGTGCCAGCAGCTTAATAGCGGGAGCGGTTGTGAATGAGCAGTTCTTC.

In DNA, the CDR3 is TGTGCCAGCAGCCCGATAGGAGGACTAGCGGGAGCAGGTGAGCAGTTCTTC. As protein: CASSPIGGLAGAGEQFF. This chain joins TRBV5-5 and TRBJ2-1; 13 positions agree with TRBD2. The V gene's germline CDR1 is SGHKS and CDR2 YYEKEE (reference sequence). The trim removed 4 bases at V and 9 bases at J, leaving 13 bases unmatched. The CDR3 totals 17 residues. Complete variable domain (other parts from reference TRBV5-5 and TRBJ2-1): DAGVTQSPTHLIKTRGQQVTLRCSPISGHKSVSWYQQVLGQGPQFIFQYYEKEERGRGNFPDRFSARQFPNYSSELNVNALLLGDSALYLCASSPIGGLAGAGEQFFGPGTRLTVL.

The chain employs TRBV29-1 and TRBJ1-1; TRBD1 might be the D (6 bases). CDR3 length: 12 residues. CDR1 is SQVTM, CDR2 ANQGSEA, per germline. CDR3: CSGGALNTEAFF. CDR3 DNA sequence: TGCAGTGGGGGGGCACTGAACACTGAAGCTTTCTTT.

This rearrangement joins TRBV28 to TRBJ1-5; D is possibly TRBD1 (6 bases). Germline V lookup: CDR1 MDHEN, CDR2 SYDVKM. This CDR3 has 14 residues. Trimming left V 5 bases short and J 3 bases short, with 11 bases between. The DNA of the CDR3 is TGTGCCAGCAGTCTACAGGGTGACAATCAGCCCCAGCATTTT. This sequence encodes CASSLQGDNQPQHF.

The chain has TRBV5-1 and TRBJ2-1; D unresolved. CDR1 and CDR2 (germline): SGHRS, YFSETQ. The germline V and J ends were trimmed by 4 bases and 8 bases, with 10 bases remaining between them. The CDR3 has 12 amino acids. Here the CDR3 DNA reads TGCGCCAGCAGCACCAGAGAAGATGAGCAGTTCTTC. Translated, it gives CASSTREDEQFF.

The CDR3 DNA is TGTGCCAGCAGCTTGGGAGCGGGAAACATTCAGTACTTC. Residues: CASSLGAGNIQYF. The chain uses TRBV5-6 and TRBJ2-4, with a weak D call TRBD2 (6 bases). The CDR3 covers 13 residues. Germline loops: CDR1 SGHDT, CDR2 YYEEEE. V lost 0 bases and J 6 bases, leaving 7 bases between the germline ends.

This clone has just a few counts. The chain combines TRBV30 with TRBJ1-2; D not certain. The CDR3 has 14 residues. Trimming pared 3 bases from V and 2 bases from J, leaving 13 bases between. Looked up from germline, CDR1 is GTSNPN and CDR2 is SVGIG (reference sequence). The CDR3 loop is CAWSADSGNYGYTF. The CDR3 nucleotides are TGTGCCTGGAGCGCTGATTCTGGGAACTATGGCTACACCTTC.

The chain is built from TRBV29-1 and TRBJ1-1, with D uncertain. Trimming left V 6 bases short and J 0 bases short, with 8 bases between. The CDR3 spans 12 residues. The germline CDR1 and CDR2 sequences are SQVTM and ANQGSEA. This chain's CDR3 is CSVKDLNTEAFF. The CDR3 region has the DNA TGCAGCGTGAAGGACTTGAACACTGAAGCTTTCTTT. Based on the CDR3 plus reference TRBV29-1 and TRBJ1-1, the full variable domain is SAVISQKPSRDICQRGTSLTIQCQVDSQVTMMFWYRQQPGQSLTLIATANQGSEATYESGFVIDKFPISRPNLTFSTLTVSNMSPEDSSIYLCSVKDLNTEAFFGQGTRLTVV.

The gene calls are TRBV9 and TRBJ2-5; no reliable D call. Trimming cost V 0 bases and J 2 bases, with 8 bases left between them. CDR1 SGDLS and CDR2 YYNGEE come from the germline V gene. The CDR3 length is 14 residues. CDR3 DNA sequence: TGTGCCAGCAGCGTAGGGACGGTACAAGAGACCCAGTACTTC. Amino acids: CASSVGTVQETQYF.

The chain joins TRBV4-1 to TRBJ1-2, with D unresolved. The length of the CDR3 is 15 residues. The V end lost 0 bases, the J end lost 8 bases, and 16 bases lay between the germline ends. Germline CDR1 is MGHRA and CDR2 is YSYEKL. Here the CDR3 reads CASSQDQLVYRGYTF. The CDR3 DNA reads TGCGCCAGCAGCCAAGATCAGTTGGTCTACCGCGGCTACACCTTC.

The chain is built from TRBV6-1 and TRBJ2-2; D uncertain. The V gene's germline CDR1 is MNHNS and CDR2 SASEGT. The length of the CDR3 is 15 residues. The V end was cut by 2 bases, the J end by 5 bases, with 12 bases between. CDR3 residues: CASSELAGNTGELFF. The CDR3 DNA reads TGTGCCAGCAGTGAATTGGCAGGAAATACCGGGGAGCTGTTTTTT.

The chain combines TRBV9 with TRBJ2-2; 9 bases map to TRBD2. CDR3 size: 15 residues. CDR1 is SGDLS, CDR2 YYNGEE, per germline. With 4 bases clipped from V and 8 bases from J, the junction kept 9 bases outside the gene matches. In nucleotides, the CDR3 is TGTGCCAGCAGCAAAGGGACTAGCAGGGAGGGGGAGCTGTTTTTT. It yields the protein CASSKGTSREGELFF.

The V and J genes are TRBV7-9 and TRBJ2-7; 9 nucleotides line up with TRBD2. The V gene's germline CDR1 is SEHNR and CDR2 FQNEAQ (reference sequence). The trim removed 5 bases at V and 3 bases at J, leaving 5 bases unmatched. CDR3 size: 14 residues. The CDR3 spells CASSRSGRGYEQYF. The CDR3 DNA sequence: TGTGCCAGCAGCCGTAGCGGGAGAGGCTACGAGCAGTACTTC.